This T cell receptor beta chain stems from a study of blood T cell repertoires in COVID-19. Study summary: Acute and convalescent COVID-19 specimens originated in the United States, Italy and Spain. Nucleic acid was either cDNA or gDNA, and it came from T cells, B-cell-depleted T cells, or PBMCs.

In the original analysis: Estimated nucleated cell counts came from reference gene primer amplification. Generated by immunoSEQ multiplex PCR, the TCRdb table keeps only in-frame clones and is missing some. V, J and clone size are those of that table, while D and trimming were read from the DNA. Seen here are fewer than 250,000 clones, about four fifths observed once, and the top ten hold 2.5% to 3%. Germline V gene data show CDR1 as KGHSH and CDR2 as LQKENI. CDR3 length: 16 amino acids. V dropped 3 bases and J dropped 7; count of bases not matched to a gene: 6. The V call is TRBV18, the J call TRBJ1-4; 12 bases fit TRBD1. The TCR sequence derives from a woman aged 40-49 years with active or convalescent COVID-19. Material for sequencing was peripheral blood. CDR3 nucleotides: TGTGCCAGCTCACCGGGACAGGGGGCGGGTCGTGAAAAACTGTTTTTT. Translating it yields CASSPGQGAGREKLFF.